Each of the 25 T cell receptor beta chains below was sequenced from the same sample in a study of blood T cell repertoires in COVID-19. Measured with immunoSEQ multiplex PCR; TCRdb has only the in-frame clones, and not every one. In the table there are around 220,000 clones, about 91% of which are singletons. The sample taken for sequencing was PBMCs or T cells enriched from blood (not recorded which). These receptors came from a woman aged 45-65 years with acute COVID-19.

This clone is a singleton in its sample. V and J are TRBV19 and TRBJ2-4, with TRBD1 identical over 10 bases. V lost 6 bases to trimming and J lost 6 bases; unmatched junction nucleotides: 17. The germline V gene encodes CDR1 LNHDA and CDR2 SQIVND (reference sequence). The CDR3 extends over 18 amino acids. In nucleotides, the CDR3 is TGTGCCAGTAGCAGTATAGCTATGGGACAGGGGAGGGGAAACATTCAGTACTTC. This sequence encodes CASSSIAMGQGRGNIQYF. The variable domain in full, completed from reference TRBV19 and TRBJ2-4, reads DGGITQSPKYLFRKEGQNVTLSCEQNLNHDAMYWYRQDPGQGLRLIYYSQIVNDFQKGDIAEGYSVSREKKESFPLTVTSAQKNPTAFYLCASSSIAMGQGRGNIQYFGAGTRLSVL.

This clone was seen a single time. The chain has TRBV27 and TRBJ2-1, with D tentatively TRBD2 (5 bases). The V gene lost 6 bases and the J gene lost 8 bases, with 11 bases spanning the gap. Per germline, CDR1 MNHEY and CDR2 SMNVEV (reference sequence). The CDR3 has 12 amino acids. DNA of the CDR3: TGTGCCAGCAGGCGATCGAGGGATGAGCAGTTCTTC. Translation: CASRRSRDEQFF.

This clone has just a few counts. This chain links TRBV4-2 with TRBJ2-2, with 10 bases fitting TRBD2. V lost 0 bases and J lost 9; bases outside the gene matches: 7. The germline CDR1 and CDR2 sequences are LGHNA and YNFKEQ. The CDR3 is 16 residues long. This CDR3 reads CASSQDFPSGRWELFF. The CDR3 DNA reads TGTGCCAGCAGCCAAGATTTCCCTAGCGGGAGATGGGAGCTGTTTTTT.

V usage is TRBV5-1 and J usage is TRBJ2-1, with 8 bases matching TRBD2. CDR1 is SGHRS, CDR2 YFSETQ, per germline. J lost 8 bases, V lost 1 base, and 5 bases had no gene match. The CDR3 extends over 14 amino acids. Here the CDR3 reads CASSLLAGRDEQFF. CDR3 bases: TGCGCCAGCAGCTTGTTAGCGGGAAGAGATGAGCAGTTCTTC. Variable domain in full (rest from reference TRBV5-1 and TRBJ2-1): KAGVTQTPRYLIKTRGQQVTLSCSPISGHRSVSWYQQTPGQGLQFLFEYFSETQRNKGNFPGRFSGRQFSNSRSEMNVSTLELGDSALYLCASSLLAGRDEQFFGPGTRLTVL.

The V gene is TRBV7-2, the J gene TRBJ2-7; 10 bases are shared with TRBD2. Trimming took 1 base from V and 2 from J; bases not matched to a gene: 2. Germline lookup yields CDR1 SGHTA and CDR2 FQGNSA. The CDR3 has 15 amino acids. The CDR3 is CASSLVLAGPYEQYF. The DNA for the CDR3 is TGTGCCAGCAGCTTAGTACTAGCGGGACCCTACGAGCAGTACTTC. The full variable domain, with the rest looked up from reference TRBV7-2 and TRBJ2-7, is GAGVSQSPSNKVTEKGKDVELRCDPISGHTALYWYRQSLGQGLEFLIYFQGNSAPDKSGLPSDRFSAERTGGSVSTLTIQRTQQEDSAVYLCASSLVLAGPYEQYFGPGTRLTVT.

The rearrangement links TRBV24-1 to TRBJ2-2, with 7 bases matching TRBD1. J was trimmed by 4 bases and V by 3 bases; bases with no gene match: 7. Germline V CDR1 and CDR2: KGHDR, SFDVKD. This CDR3 contains 16 residues. The CDR3 DNA reads TGTGCCACCAGTGATGTGCACAGGGGTAGCACCGGGGAGCTGTTTTTT. Residues: CATSDVHRGSTGELFF.

J is TRBJ2-1 and V is TRBV12-3 or TRBV12-4, with 7 bases identical to TRBD2. V lost 6 bases, J lost 8 bases, and 7 bases stayed unmatched. The CDR3 spans 13 residues. The CDR3 DNA follows: TGTGCCAGCAGCCGGACTAGAGTTGATGAGCAGTTCTTC. Protein product: CASSRTRVDEQFF.

There are a few counts of this clone. The chain couples TRBV27 to TRBJ1-6, with TRBD1 matching 7 bases. V trimming: 5 bases; J trimming: 8 bases; junction bases outside the gene matches: 15. The CDR3 loop spans 17 amino acids. The germline V gene has CDR1 MNHEY and CDR2 SMNVEV (reference sequence). The CDR3 DNA reads TGTGCCAGCAGTCTATTAAGGGGGCGCGGGATATATTCACCCCTCCACTTT. Protein: CASSLLRGRGIYSPLHF.

This chain uses TRBV27 with TRBJ2-4, with 10 bases aligning to TRBD1. The CDR3 is 16 amino acids. V trimming: 6 bases; J trimming: 5 bases; junction bases outside the gene matches: 10. From germline, CDR1 is MNHEY and CDR2 SMNVEV (reference sequence). The CDR3 is CASRRSPGTGENIQYF. The CDR3 DNA is TGTGCCAGCAGACGTAGCCCCGGGACAGGGGAAAACATTCAGTACTTC.

This clone was counted once. The gene calls are TRBV9 and TRBJ1-2; 10 nucleotides agree with TRBD1. Germline trimming cut 4 bases from V and 7 bases from J; bases unmatched to any gene: 10. Germline values: CDR1 SGDLS, CDR2 YYNGEE. There are 15 residues in the CDR3. CDR3 bases: TGTGCCAGCAGCCCACGGGACAGGGGAGGTTTTGGCTACACCTTC. Protein product: CASSPRDRGGFGYTF. Combining the CDR3 with reference TRBV9 and TRBJ1-2 gives the whole variable domain DSGVTQTPKHLITATGQRVTLRCSPRSGDLSVYWYQQSLDQGLQFLIQYYNGEERAKGNILERFSAQQFPDLHSELNLSSLELGDSALYFCASSPRDRGGFGYTFGSGTRLTVV.

The chain combines TRBV12-3 or TRBV12-4 with TRBJ2-7; D remains unclear. This CDR3 comprises 12 residues. Trimming pared 5 bases from V and 6 bases from J, leaving 11 bases between. The CDR3: CASSADAPEQYF. CDR3 bases: TGTGCCAGCAGTGCGGATGCCCCCGAGCAGTACTTC.

V and J are TRBV7-6 and TRBJ2-7; 10 positions match TRBD1. CDR1 and CDR2 from the germline V gene are SGHVS and FNYEAQ. The length of the CDR3 is 14 residues. The junction had 1 base not matched to a gene; V was cut back by 1 base and J by 4 bases. The CDR3 region is CASSLGDRGYEQYF. The CDR3 bases are TGTGCCAGCAGCTTAGGGGACAGGGGTTACGAGCAGTACTTC.

The rearrangement links TRBV9 to TRBJ2-3; D unclear. The CDR3 is made up of 12 amino acids. Trimming cost V 3 bases and J 2 bases, with 4 bases left between them. Germline CDR1 and CDR2: SGDLS and YYNGEE. CDR3 in amino acids: CASSAVTDTQYF. The CDR3 DNA reads TGTGCCAGCAGCGCCGTCACAGATACGCAGTATTTT.

The chain employs TRBV27 and TRBJ2-7; D is possibly TRBD2 (6 bases). This CDR3 spans 15 amino acids. With 5 bases removed from V and 4 bases from J, the gap between germline ends came to 18 bases. Germline lookup yields CDR1 MNHEY and CDR2 SMNVEV (reference sequence). The CDR3 protein is CASSPQTRGLYEQYF. The CDR3 bases are TGTGCCAGCAGTCCCCAGACTAGAGGGTTATACGAGCAGTACTTC.

The J gene is TRBJ1-5, the V gene TRBV2; no clear D. The CDR3 has 13 residues. Per the germline V gene, CDR1 is SNHLY and CDR2 is FYNNEI. Trimming stripped 6 bases from V and 6 bases from J, with 12 bases between. CDR3 amino acids: CASRAGITQPQHF. CDR3 sequence (DNA): TGTGCCAGCAGGGCGGGTATCACTCAGCCCCAGCATTTT. Using reference TRBV2 and TRBJ1-5 for the parts outside the CDR3, the full variable domain is EPEVTQTPSHQVTQMGQEVILRCVPISNHLYFYWYRQILGQKVEFLVSFYNNEISEKSEIFDDQFSVERPDGSNFTLKIRSTKLEDSAMYFCASRAGITQPQHFGDGTRLSIL.

The chain couples TRBV28 to TRBJ2-4, with TRBD2 identical over 8 bases. CDR1 MDHEN and CDR2 SYDVKM come from the germline V gene. J lost 15 bases, V lost 3 bases, and 4 bases had no gene match. This CDR3 is 11 amino acids long. The CDR3 loop is CASSFGTRLYF. The CDR3 DNA reads as TGTGCCAGCAGTTTTGGGACTAGACTGTACTTC.

This chain links TRBV30 with TRBJ2-5; D is perhaps TRBD1 (6 bases). Germline assignment: CDR1 GTSNPN and CDR2 SVGIG (reference sequence). The CDR3 loop spans 11 amino acids. Trimming removed 6 bases from V and 3 bases from J, with 8 bases in between. CDR3 bases: TGTGCCTGCTACAGGGAAGAGACCCAGTACTTC. It translates to CACYREETQYF.

The V call is TRBV5-4, the J call TRBJ2-3, with a tentative D call TRBD1 (5 bases). The CDR3 is made up of 15 amino acids. The germline gives CDR1 SGHNT, CDR2 YYREEE (reference sequence). V dropped 5 bases and J dropped 0 bases, with 13 bases sitting between them. CDR3 nucleotide sequence: TGTGCCAGCAGACTGCAGGGTATTAGCACAGATACGCAGTATTTT. This gives the protein CASRLQGISTDTQYF.

Here the CDR3 reads CASSQDIVAAGGDTQYF. The CDR3 DNA follows: TGTGCCAGCAGCCAAGACATCGTCGCAGCGGGAGGGGATACGCAGTATTTT. The chain carries TRBV3-1 (or the pseudogene TRBV3-2) and TRBJ2-3, with 10 positions matching TRBD2. There are 17 residues in the CDR3. After removal of 0 bases from V and 6 bases from J, the junction contained 9 bases not matched to a gene. Germline-derived CDR1 and CDR2 are LGHDT and YNNKEL (reference sequence).

The CDR3 is CASSLFGGKIYGYTF. In DNA form, the CDR3 reads TGTGCCAGCAGTTTATTTGGGGGGAAGATCTATGGCTACACCTTC. The chain joins TRBV28 to TRBJ1-2; D may be TRBD1 (5 bases). The CDR3 has 15 amino acids. From germline, CDR1 is MDHEN and CDR2 SYDVKM. V lost 1 base to trimming and J lost 4 bases, with 13 bases between them.

This chain connects TRBV3-1 (or the pseudogene TRBV3-2) to TRBJ1-2, with a possible D match to TRBD1 (6 bases). This CDR3 is built from 13 residues. V lost 1 base, J lost 6 bases, and 9 bases lay in between. Germline-derived CDR1 and CDR2 are LGHDT and YNNKEL (reference sequence). This CDR3 reads CASSQATGDGYTF. Here the CDR3 DNA reads TGTGCCAGCAGCCAAGCGACAGGTGATGGCTACACCTTC.

The rearrangement links TRBV19 to TRBJ1-2; 7 positions match TRBD1. V trimming: 5 bases; J trimming: 6 bases; junction bases outside the gene matches: 9. The CDR3 spans 14 residues. Germline V lookup: CDR1 LNHDA, CDR2 SQIVND (reference sequence). The CDR3 DNA reads TGTGCCAGTAGTCTACCGGGGACAGTGAATGGCTACACCTTC. This encodes CASSLPGTVNGYTF.

The gene calls are TRBV7-9 and TRBJ2-7, with 9 bases matching TRBD1. Germline loops: CDR1 SEHNR, CDR2 FQNEAQ (reference sequence). Germline trimming cut 5 bases from V and 6 bases from J; bases unmatched to any gene: 11. The CDR3 totals 15 residues. This CDR3 reads CASSVMPGQGLEQYF. Written as DNA, the CDR3 is TGTGCCAGCAGCGTAATGCCCGGACAGGGGCTCGAGCAGTACTTC.

The chain employs TRBV28 and TRBJ2-7; D unclear. CDR1 is MDHEN and CDR2 is SYDVKM in the germline V gene. V shed 6 bases and J shed 5 bases, with 17 bases lying between them. This CDR3 comprises 14 residues. The CDR3 region is CASSPQRPFNEQYF. DNA of the CDR3: TGTGCCAGCAGCCCTCAGAGGCCCTTCAACGAGCAGTACTTC.

This chain uses TRBV30 with TRBJ2-7, with D perhaps TRBD2 (5 bases). The length of the CDR3 is 16 residues. V shed 0 bases and J shed 3 bases, with 18 bases lying between them. Germline V gene lookup returns CDR1 GTSNPN and CDR2 SVGIG (reference sequence). The CDR3 bases are TGTGCCTGGAGTGTAGTATGGGGAGAGGCATACTACGAGCAGTACTTC. This codes for CAWSVVWGEAYYEQYF.